These T cell receptor beta chains were read from a single sample in a study of T cells in Graves' hyperthyroidism and ophthalmopathy. TCRdb itself ran the multiplex PCR reads through MiXCR, one entry per CDR3 protein. The table lists fewer than 750,000 distinct CDR3 sequences, around 15% of them singletons. Sequencing input: blood. The receptor source for this set is a woman aged 45-60 years with Graves' ophthalmopathy. CDR3s include the opening cysteine and the closing phenylalanine or tryptophan. The order of the fields is V gene, clone size, D gene, J gene, CDR3 DNA, CDR3 protein. A D gene is named only where the DNA matches it firmly. Where a row states a size, it is once, few, many or the class of an expanded clone; other rows omit it.

V: TRBV6-1
size: many
D: .
J: TRBJ1-1
DNA: TGTGCCAGCATGTACACTGAAGCTTTCTTT
CDR3: CASMYTEAFF

V: TRBV12-3/TRBV12-4
size: many
D: .
J: TRBJ2-1
DNA: TGTGCCAGCCGCTCCGTCACTCTTCTAAAGGGCAATGAGCAGTTCTTC
CDR3: CASRSVTLLKGNEQFF

V: TRBV5-8
size: .
D: .
J: TRBJ2-2
DNA: TGTGCCAGCAGCCCTTCTGAATTGAACACCGAGGAGCTGTTTTTT
CDR3: CASSPSELNTEELFF

V: TRBV7-3
size: few
D: TRBD1
J: TRBJ2-3
DNA: TGTGCCAGCAGCCCCTCGGGGACAGGGAGGTCAGATACGCAGTATTTT
CDR3: CASSPSGTGRSDTQYF

V: TRBV28
size: many
D: TRBD1
J: TRBJ1-6
DNA: TGTGCCAGCAGTTTAGGGACAGGGGCCAATTCACCCCTCCACTTT
CDR3: CASSLGTGANSPLHF

V: TRBV6-5
size: once
D: TRBD2
J: TRBJ2-5
DNA: TGTGCCAGCAGTTCACCGAGCGGGAGGGCCGGTTTGAGAGGGTTAGAGACCCAGTACTTC
CDR3: CASSSPSGRAGLRGLETQYF

V: TRBV12-5
size: few
D: TRBD1
J: TRBJ1-3
DNA: TGTGCTAGTGGGACCGGGACAGAGGCTTTCGGAAACACCATATATTTT
CDR3: CASGTGTEAFGNTIYF

V: TRBV7-6
size: .
D: TRBD1
J: TRBJ1-3
DNA: TGTGCCAGCAGCCCGAACAAAAAGACAGGGGAAAACACCATATATTTT
CDR3: CASSPNKKTGENTIYF

V: TRBV4-3
size: .
D: TRBD1
J: TRBJ1-4
DNA: TGCGCCAGCAGCCAACTAACAGGGGGAGATGAAAAACTGTTTTTT
CDR3: CASSQLTGGDEKLFF

V: TRBV12-3/TRBV12-4
size: many
D: .
J: TRBJ1-2
DNA: TGTGCCAGCAGTCCTCGAGGAGTAGCCCCGAGATATGGCTACACCTTC
CDR3: CASSPRGVAPRYGYTF

V: TRBV6-1
size: few
D: .
J: TRBJ1-3
DNA: TGTGCCAGCAGTGAATTGAGGGGAAACACCATATATTTT
CDR3: CASSELRGNTIYF

V: TRBV4-2
size: .
D: .
J: TRBJ2-2
DNA: TGTGCCAGCAGCCAGGGATCTACCCTGGGGGAGCTGTTTTTT
CDR3: CASSQGSTLGELFF

V: TRBV24-1
size: .
D: TRBD1
J: TRBJ1-4
DNA: TGTGCCACCAGTCCCGGGACAGGGGAGGTCGGGGCTAATGAAAAACTGTTTTTT
CDR3: CATSPGTGEVGANEKLFF

V: TRBV7-2
size: many
D: .
J: TRBJ2-2
DNA: TGTGCCAGCAGCTTTGAGGGACTCGCGCTCCGAGAGCTGTTTTTT
CDR3: CASSFEGLALRELFF

V: TRBV7-6
size: many
D: .
J: TRBJ2-7
DNA: TGTGCCAGCAGCCCTGTGGGGAGCTACGAGCAGTACTTC
CDR3: CASSPVGSYEQYF

V: TRBV11-3
size: many
D: .
J: TRBJ1-1
DNA: TGTGCCAGCAGCTTAGGACCCACTGGCGGAGCTTTCTTT
CDR3: CASSLGPTGGAFF

V: TRBV5-1
size: many
D: .
J: TRBJ2-3
DNA: TGCGCCAGCAGCTTCGTGGGTGCCGGCACAGATACGCAGTATTTT
CDR3: CASSFVGAGTDTQYF

V: TRBV2
size: many
D: .
J: TRBJ1-1
DNA: TGTGCCAGCAGTGAATACGTCGGGATTTTGAACACTGAAGCTTTCTTT
CDR3: CASSEYVGILNTEAFF

V: TRBV5-5
size: many
D: TRBD2
J: TRBJ2-7
DNA: TGTGCCAGCAGCTTTCTCGCGGGAGAGGTCTACGAGCAGTACTTC
CDR3: CASSFLAGEVYEQYF

V: TRBV12-5
size: .
D: .
J: TRBJ2-1
DNA: TGTGCTAGTGGGCAGAGTGATGAGCAGTTCTTC
CDR3: CASGQSDEQFF

V: TRBV7-3
size: few
D: TRBD1
J: TRBJ1-4
DNA: TGTGCCAGCAGCTCGACAGGGGGCAAATCAACTAATGAAAAACTGTTTTTT
CDR3: CASSSTGGKSTNEKLFF

V: TRBV27
size: many
D: TRBD2
J: TRBJ2-1
DNA: TGTGCCAGCAGTTTACCCGGGAGGGCCTACAATGAGCAGTTCTTC
CDR3: CASSLPGRAYNEQFF

V: TRBV15
size: .
D: .
J: TRBJ1-2
DNA: TGTGCCACTTACGGGGGCCGTAACTATGGCTACACCTTC
CDR3: CATYGGRNYGYTF

V: TRBV7-3
size: many
D: TRBD1
J: TRBJ2-7
DNA: TGTGCCAGCAGCCCCGGACAGGGGGCGAATAACTACGAGCAGTACTTC
CDR3: CASSPGQGANNYEQYF

V: TRBV6-5
size: .
D: TRBD1
J: TRBJ2-1
DNA: TGTGCTAGCAGTTACGGGACAGATAACTACGAGCAGTTCTTC
CDR3: CASSYGTDNYEQFF

V: TRBV3-1
size: many
D: .
J: TRBJ2-7
DNA: TGTGCCAGCAGCGACGTCTCATACTACGAGCAGTACTTC
CDR3: CASSDVSYYEQYF

V: TRBV7-2
size: many
D: TRBD2
J: TRBJ2-1
DNA: TGTGCCAGCAGCTTAGTTGGGAGGGACAATGAGCAGTTCTTC
CDR3: CASSLVGRDNEQFF

V: TRBV12-3/TRBV12-4
size: many
D: TRBD1
J: TRBJ1-1
DNA: TGTGCCAGCAGTTTAGCGGGGACAGGGAAAAGAGCTTTCTTT
CDR3: CASSLAGTGKRAFF

V: TRBV9
size: many
D: .
J: TRBJ2-1
DNA: TGTGCCAGCAGCGTAGCTTCTCCAAGCTCCTACAATGAGCAGTTCTTC
CDR3: CASSVASPSSYNEQFF

V: TRBV7-6
size: many
D: .
J: TRBJ1-1
DNA: TGTGCCAGCAGCTTAGCGCGGGGGGGCTCAAACACTGAAGCTTTCTTT
CDR3: CASSLARGGSNTEAFF

V: TRBV11-1
size: many
D: .
J: TRBJ2-7
DNA: TGTGCCAGCAGCCCGCAGACAGTGGGGACCTACGAGCAGTACTTC
CDR3: CASSPQTVGTYEQYF

V: TRBV12-3/TRBV12-4
size: many
D: .
J: TRBJ1-5
DNA: TGTGCCAGCAGTCAGGGGACGTCCGCAGGGCCCCAGCATTTT
CDR3: CASSQGTSAGPQHF

V: TRBV7-3
size: .
D: .
J: TRBJ2-7
DNA: TGTGCCAGCAGCCCAAGACCAGAGGGTGGCTACGAGCAGTACTTC
CDR3: CASSPRPEGGYEQYF

V: TRBV7-9
size: many
D: TRBD1
J: TRBJ1-1
DNA: TGTGCCAGCAGCTTAGACGGGACAGGTGCCGTCGCTTTCTTT
CDR3: CASSLDGTGAVAFF

V: TRBV12-3/TRBV12-4
size: few
D: .
J: TRBJ1-6
DNA: TGTGCCAGCAGTTTAAGGCGGGATAATTCACCCCTCCACTTT
CDR3: CASSLRRDNSPLHF

V: TRBV24-1
size: .
D: .
J: TRBJ2-3
DNA: TGTGCCACCAGTGTTCGGACTAGCACAGATACGCAGTATTTT
CDR3: CATSVRTSTDTQYF

V: TRBV29-1
size: .
D: .
J: TRBJ2-2
DNA: TGCAGCGTTCCGGGGTCCACCGGGGAGCTGTTTTTT
CDR3: CSVPGSTGELFF

V: TRBV3-1
size: many
D: TRBD1
J: TRBJ2-7
DNA: TGTGCCAGCAGCCAGGGACAGGGACCCTACGAGCAGTACTTC
CDR3: CASSQGQGPYEQYF

V: TRBV30
size: many
D: .
J: TRBJ2-1
DNA: TGTGCCTGGAGTGGGCGGAGGGCCAATGAGCAGTTCTTC
CDR3: CAWSGRRANEQFF

V: TRBV20-1
size: many
D: TRBD2
J: TRBJ2-1
DNA: TGCAGTGCTAGATGGCTAGCGGGAGGTGCCTACAATGAGCAGTTCTTC
CDR3: CSARWLAGGAYNEQFF

V: TRBV19
size: .
D: TRBD2
J: TRBJ2-1
DNA: TGTGCCAGTAGTAAACGCCCGGGACTAGCGGGATTTAGGTCCTACAATGAGCAGTTCTTC
CDR3: CASSKRPGLAGFRSYNEQFF

V: TRBV18
size: many
D: .
J: TRBJ1-4
DNA: TGTGCCAGCTCACCCGGGACGGGTAATGAAAAACTGTTTTTT
CDR3: CASSPGTGNEKLFF

V: TRBV18
size: few
D: TRBD1
J: TRBJ1-3
DNA: TGTGCCAGCTCCCACGGGACAGGGAAAGACACCATATATTTT
CDR3: CASSHGTGKDTIYF

V: TRBV24-1
size: .
D: TRBD1
J: TRBJ2-5
DNA: TGTGCCACCAGTGGAATACAGGGGAACCAAGAGACCCAGTACTTC
CDR3: CATSGIQGNQETQYF

V: TRBV7-2
size: many
D: TRBD2
J: TRBJ2-7
DNA: TGTGCCAGCAGCTCCGCGGGAGAGCGGGAGCAAGAGCAGTACTTC
CDR3: CASSSAGEREQEQYF

V: TRBV29-1
size: few
D: TRBD1
J: TRBJ1-6
DNA: TGCAGCGTCCGGGACAGGGGTCCCTCACCCCTCCACTTT
CDR3: CSVRDRGPSPLHF

V: TRBV11-2
size: .
D: TRBD1
J: TRBJ2-6
DNA: TGTGCCAGCAGGATAGGGGGACAGCCTTCCTCTGGGGCCAACGTCCTGACTTTC
CDR3: CASRIGGQPSSGANVLTF

V: TRBV11-2
size: .
D: .
J: TRBJ2-7
DNA: TGTGCCAGCAGCCGCCAGGCGTCCTACGAGCAGTACTTC
CDR3: CASSRQASYEQYF

V: TRBV12-3/TRBV12-4
size: .
D: .
J: TRBJ1-6
DNA: TGTGCCAGCAGCCCCGGGGACAAATATAATTCACCCCTCCACTTT
CDR3: CASSPGDKYNSPLHF

V: TRBV4-3
size: few
D: .
J: TRBJ2-3
DNA: TGCGCCAGCAGCCAAGTGGTCCTAGCGACAGATACGCAGTATTTT
CDR3: CASSQVVLATDTQYF

V: TRBV9
size: few
D: .
J: TRBJ2-2
DNA: TGTGCCAGCAGCCCCTCGGTTTTTGAAAGCACCGGGGAGCTGTTTTTT
CDR3: CASSPSVFESTGELFF

V: TRBV29-1
size: .
D: TRBD1
J: TRBJ1-1
DNA: TGCAGCGTAGCGGCTGGACAGGGTCCGTTTGTTGAAGCTTTCTTT
CDR3: CSVAAGQGPFVEAFF

V: TRBV2
size: many
D: .
J: TRBJ2-3
DNA: TGTGCCAGCAGTGGAGGGACCGACATTAGCACAGATACGCAGTATTTT
CDR3: CASSGGTDISTDTQYF

V: TRBV5-1
size: .
D: .
J: TRBJ2-2
DNA: TGCGCCAGCGGCTTGAGTGGCGCCTCGAACACCGGGGAGCTGTTTTTT
CDR3: CASGLSGASNTGELFF

V: TRBV6-1
size: few
D: .
J: TRBJ1-2
DNA: TGTGCCAGCAGCAGGTTGCTAGAACGGTATGGCTACACCTTC
CDR3: CASSRLLERYGYTF